This T cell receptor (beta chain) was found in a study of T cell repertoires in cytomegalovirus infection. As for this clonotype: As yet, its antigen is unknown.

This CDR3 is built from 15 residues. Trimming cost V 2 bases and J 4 bases; bases outside gene matches: 5. Germline CDR1 is SEHNR and CDR2 is FQNEAQ (reference sequence). TCRdb reprocessed the reads with MiXCR, giving one entry per CDR3 protein. The sample holds roughly 100,000 distinct CDR3 sequences, roughly two fifths seen once. The chain joins TRBV7-9 to TRBJ2-3; 8 bases are shared with TRBD1. Sequences were derived from CD8+ T cells from cultured PBMCs, sampled from culture after CMV antigen stimulation. The TCR originated in a human donor in good health (CMV status not recorded). Some clones in this sample may be carry-over from other donors' samples. DNA of the CDR3: TGTGCCAGCAGCTTACTTCAGGGGGCCTCAGATACGCAGTATTTT. Its protein product is CASSLLQGASDTQYF.